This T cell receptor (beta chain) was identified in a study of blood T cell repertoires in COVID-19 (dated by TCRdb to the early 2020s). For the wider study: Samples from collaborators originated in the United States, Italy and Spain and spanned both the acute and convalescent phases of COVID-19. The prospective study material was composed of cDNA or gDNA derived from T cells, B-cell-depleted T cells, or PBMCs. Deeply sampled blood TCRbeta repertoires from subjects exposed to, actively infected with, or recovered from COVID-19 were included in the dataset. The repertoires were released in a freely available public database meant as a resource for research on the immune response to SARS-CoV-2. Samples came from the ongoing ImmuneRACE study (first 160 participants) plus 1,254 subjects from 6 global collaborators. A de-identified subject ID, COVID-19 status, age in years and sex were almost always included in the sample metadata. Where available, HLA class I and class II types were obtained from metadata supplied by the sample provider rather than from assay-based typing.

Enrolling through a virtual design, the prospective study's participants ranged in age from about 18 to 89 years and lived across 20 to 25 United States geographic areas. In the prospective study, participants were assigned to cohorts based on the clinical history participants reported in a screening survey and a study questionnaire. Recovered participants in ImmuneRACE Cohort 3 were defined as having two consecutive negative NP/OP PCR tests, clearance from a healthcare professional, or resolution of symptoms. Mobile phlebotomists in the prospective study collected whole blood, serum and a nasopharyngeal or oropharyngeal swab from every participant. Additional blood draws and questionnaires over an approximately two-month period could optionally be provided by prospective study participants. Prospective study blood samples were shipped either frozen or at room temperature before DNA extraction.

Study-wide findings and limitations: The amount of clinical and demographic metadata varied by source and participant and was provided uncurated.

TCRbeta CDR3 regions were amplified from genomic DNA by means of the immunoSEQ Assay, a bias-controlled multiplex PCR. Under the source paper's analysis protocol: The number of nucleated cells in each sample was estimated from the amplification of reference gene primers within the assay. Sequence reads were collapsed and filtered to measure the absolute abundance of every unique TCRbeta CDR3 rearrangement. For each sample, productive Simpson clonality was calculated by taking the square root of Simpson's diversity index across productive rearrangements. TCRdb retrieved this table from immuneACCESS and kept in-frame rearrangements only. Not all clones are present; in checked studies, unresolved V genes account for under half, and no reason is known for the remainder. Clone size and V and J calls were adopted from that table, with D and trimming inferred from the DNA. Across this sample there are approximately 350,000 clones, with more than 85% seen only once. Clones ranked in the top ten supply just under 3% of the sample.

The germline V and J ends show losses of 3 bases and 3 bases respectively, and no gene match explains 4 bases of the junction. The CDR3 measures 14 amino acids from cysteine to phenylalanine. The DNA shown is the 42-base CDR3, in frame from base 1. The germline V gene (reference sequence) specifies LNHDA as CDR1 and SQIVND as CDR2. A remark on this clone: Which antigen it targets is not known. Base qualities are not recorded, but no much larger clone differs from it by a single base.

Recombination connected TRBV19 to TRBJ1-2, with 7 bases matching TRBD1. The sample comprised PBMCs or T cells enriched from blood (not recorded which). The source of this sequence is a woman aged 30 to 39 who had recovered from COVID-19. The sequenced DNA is TGTGCCAGTAGTATTAGAGGACAGGACTATGGCTACACCTTC. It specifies CASSIRGQDYGYTF.